What follows describes a single TCR beta chain. The sample comes from a study of blood T cell repertoires in COVID-19. Across the study: In each case, the material was cDNA or gDNA derived from T cells, B-cell-depleted T cells, or PBMCs.

Deletions cut 3 bases from V and 4 bases from J, with 14 bases between. Germline-derived CDR1 and CDR2 are SGHDT and YYEEEE. CDR3 length equals 14 residues. The method was immunoSEQ multiplex PCR; TCRdb's version includes in-frame clones alone and lacks a portion of them. The repertoire includes about 400,000 clones, 88% of them detected once, and around 2.1% sits in the top ten. The sequenced material came from PBMCs or T cells enriched from blood (not recorded which). The V gene is TRBV5-6, the J gene TRBJ2-7, with D possibly being TRBD2 (5 bases). The TCR sequence derives from a woman aged 40 to 49 with acute COVID-19. The CDR3 DNA reads TGTGCCAGCAGCTCACGGGCCCAGCGGTACGAGCAGTACTTC. Translated: CASSSRAQRYEQYF.